This T cell receptor beta chain is drawn from a study of T cell responses to AZD1222 COVID-19 vaccine. TCRdb's copy holds only in-frame clones and misses some; the assay was immunoSEQ multiplex PCR. This table holds approximately 80,000 clones, around 90% found once. The V gene's germline CDR1 is SGHTA and CDR2 FQGNSA. The CDR3 contains 14 residues. Trimming left V 2 bases short and J 2 bases short, with 9 bases between. The chain couples TRBV7-2 to TRBJ1-1; no definite D call. The sequence came from an adult in good health. The sample in question was peripheral blood, obtained on day 0 of AZD1222 vaccination. The CDR3 DNA is TGTGCCAGCAGCTTAACTACTATCAACACTGAAGCTTTCTTT. Translating it yields CASSLTTINTEAFF.